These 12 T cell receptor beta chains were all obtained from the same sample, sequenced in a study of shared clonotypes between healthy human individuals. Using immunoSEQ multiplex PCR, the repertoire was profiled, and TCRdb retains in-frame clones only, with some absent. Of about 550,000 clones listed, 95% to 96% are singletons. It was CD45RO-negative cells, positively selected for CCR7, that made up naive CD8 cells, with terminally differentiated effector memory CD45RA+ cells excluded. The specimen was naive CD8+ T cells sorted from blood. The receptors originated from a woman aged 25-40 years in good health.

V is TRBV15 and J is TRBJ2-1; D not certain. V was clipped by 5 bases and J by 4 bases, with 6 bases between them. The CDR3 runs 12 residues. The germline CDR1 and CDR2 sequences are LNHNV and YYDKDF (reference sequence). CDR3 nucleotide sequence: TGTGCCACCAGCCGGATTTACAATGAGCAGTTCTTC. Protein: CATSRIYNEQFF.

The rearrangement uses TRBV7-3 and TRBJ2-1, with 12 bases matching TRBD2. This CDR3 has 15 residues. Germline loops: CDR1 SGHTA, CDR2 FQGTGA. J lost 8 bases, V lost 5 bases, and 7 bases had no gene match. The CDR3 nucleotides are TGTGCCAGCAGCGTACTAGCGGGAGGAGTCGATGAGCAGTTCTTC. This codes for CASSVLAGGVDEQFF.

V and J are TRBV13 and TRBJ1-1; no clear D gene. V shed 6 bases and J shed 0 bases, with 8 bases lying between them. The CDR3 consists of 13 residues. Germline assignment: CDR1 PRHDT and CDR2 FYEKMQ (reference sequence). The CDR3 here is CASSQVMNTEAFF. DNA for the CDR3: TGTGCCAGCAGTCAAGTCATGAACACTGAAGCTTTCTTT. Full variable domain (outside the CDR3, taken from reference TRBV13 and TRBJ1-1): AAGVIQSPRHLIKEKRETATLKCYPIPRHDTVYWYQQGPGQDPQFLISFYEKMQSDKGSIPDRFSAQQFSDYHSELNMSSLELGDSALYFCASSQVMNTEAFFGQGTRLTVV.

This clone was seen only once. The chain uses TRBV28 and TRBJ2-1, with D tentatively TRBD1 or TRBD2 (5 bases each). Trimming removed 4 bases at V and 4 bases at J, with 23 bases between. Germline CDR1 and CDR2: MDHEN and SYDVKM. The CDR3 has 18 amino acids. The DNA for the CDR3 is TGTGCCAGCAGTTACCCGGCTTTGGGGGACGGGCTTTACAATGAGCAGTTCTTC. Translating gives CASSYPALGDGLYNEQFF.

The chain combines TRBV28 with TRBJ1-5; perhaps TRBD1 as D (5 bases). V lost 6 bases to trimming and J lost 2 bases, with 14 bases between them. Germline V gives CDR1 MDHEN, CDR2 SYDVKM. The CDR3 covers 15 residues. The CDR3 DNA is TGTGCCAGCAGCACCTTTGGGGCTGGCAATCAGCCCCAGCATTTT. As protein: CASSTFGAGNQPQHF. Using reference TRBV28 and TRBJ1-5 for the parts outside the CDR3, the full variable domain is DVKVTQSSRYLVKRTGEKVFLECVQDMDHENMFWYRQDPGLGLRLIYFSYDVKMKEKGDIPEGYSVSREKKERFSLILESASTNQTSMYLCASSTFGAGNQPQHFGDGTRLSIL.

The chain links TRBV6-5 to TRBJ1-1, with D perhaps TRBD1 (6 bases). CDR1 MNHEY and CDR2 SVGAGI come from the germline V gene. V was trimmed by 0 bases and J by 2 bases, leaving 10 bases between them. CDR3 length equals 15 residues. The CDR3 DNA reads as TGTGCCAGCAGTTACTCGACAGGACCTAACACTGAAGCTTTCTTT. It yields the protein CASSYSTGPNTEAFF.

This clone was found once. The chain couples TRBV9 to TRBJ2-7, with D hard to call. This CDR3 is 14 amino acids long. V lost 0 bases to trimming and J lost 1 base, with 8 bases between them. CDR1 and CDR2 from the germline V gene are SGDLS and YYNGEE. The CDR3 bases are TGTGCCAGCAGCGTAGAGCCCGGATCCTACGAGCAGTACTTC. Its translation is CASSVEPGSYEQYF. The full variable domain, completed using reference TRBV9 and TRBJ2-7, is DSGVTQTPKHLITATGQRVTLRCSPRSGDLSVYWYQQSLDQGLQFLIQYYNGEERAKGNILERFSAQQFPDLHSELNLSSLELGDSALYFCASSVEPGSYEQYFGPGTRLTVT.

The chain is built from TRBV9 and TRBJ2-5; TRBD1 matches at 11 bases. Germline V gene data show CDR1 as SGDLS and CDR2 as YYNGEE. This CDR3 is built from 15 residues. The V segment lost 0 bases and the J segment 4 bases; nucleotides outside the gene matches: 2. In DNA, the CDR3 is TGTGCCAGCAGCGTAGACGGGACAGGGGGAGAGACCCAGTACTTC. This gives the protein CASSVDGTGGETQYF.

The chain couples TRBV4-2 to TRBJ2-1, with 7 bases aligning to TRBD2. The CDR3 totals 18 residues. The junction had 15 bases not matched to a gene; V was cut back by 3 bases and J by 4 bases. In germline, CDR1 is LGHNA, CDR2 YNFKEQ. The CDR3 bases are TGTGCCAGCAGCCACAGCCTCAGAGGCAGCGGGAAGTACAATGAGCAGTTCTTC. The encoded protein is CASSHSLRGSGKYNEQFF.

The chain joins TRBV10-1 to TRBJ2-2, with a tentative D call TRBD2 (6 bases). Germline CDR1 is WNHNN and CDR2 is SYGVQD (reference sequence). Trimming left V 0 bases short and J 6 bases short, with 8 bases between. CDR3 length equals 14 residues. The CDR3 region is CASSESRRAGELFF. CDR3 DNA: TGCGCCAGCAGTGAGTCGAGGAGGGCCGGGGAGCTGTTTTTT.

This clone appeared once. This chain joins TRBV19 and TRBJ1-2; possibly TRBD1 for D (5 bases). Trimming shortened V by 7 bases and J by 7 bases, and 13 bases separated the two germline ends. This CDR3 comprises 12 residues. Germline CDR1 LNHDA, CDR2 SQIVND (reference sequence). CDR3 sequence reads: CASTMGTTGYTF. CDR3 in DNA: TGTGCCAGTACCATGGGGACTACTGGCTACACCTTC.

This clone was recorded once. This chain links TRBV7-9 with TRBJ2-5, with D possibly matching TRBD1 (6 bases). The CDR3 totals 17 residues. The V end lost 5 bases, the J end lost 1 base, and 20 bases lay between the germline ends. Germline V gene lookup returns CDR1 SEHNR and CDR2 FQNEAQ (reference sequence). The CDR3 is CASSLKQGTPGQETQYF. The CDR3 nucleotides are TGTGCCAGCAGCCTAAAACAAGGGACACCCGGCCAAGAGACCCAGTACTTC.